Below, 29 T cell receptor beta chains from the same sample are listed, as sequenced in a study of cytomegalovirus exposure and HLA in healthy donors. Amplification used 60 Vbeta primers and 13 Jbeta primers. Only in-frame clones appear in the TCRdb table, and some are missing; sequencing was by immunoSEQ multiplex PCR. The sample consists of 95,000 to 150,000 clones, over 60% of them appearing once. The sample comprised PBMCs. All receptors come from a man in his forties or fifties in good health and CMV-seronegative.

The chain recombines TRBV19 with TRBJ1-1; weak D call: TRBD1 (6 bases). This CDR3 contains 14 residues. V dropped 5 bases and J dropped 8 bases, with 18 bases sitting between them. Germline loops: CDR1 LNHDA, CDR2 SQIVND (reference sequence). CDR3 amino acids: CASSAYPGQPEAFF. DNA for the CDR3: TGTGCCAGTAGTGCTTACCCTGGACAGCCGGAAGCTTTCTTT.

The chain links TRBV5-1 to TRBJ2-5; tentatively, D is TRBD2 (7 bases). The J call may be incorrect, as the DNA end agrees better with TRBJ2-7. This CDR3 region has 14 residues. Germline V gives CDR1 SGHRS, CDR2 YFSETQ. CDR3 in amino acids: CASRWGGAPYEQYF. The CDR3 DNA follows: TGCGCCAGCAGATGGGGGGGGGCGCCCTACGAGCAGTACTTC.

This CDR3 reads CASSPMDRSPQETQYF. The CDR3 bases are TGTGCCAGCAGCCCTATGGACAGATCACCCCAAGAGACCCAGTACTTC. V is TRBV7-9 and J is TRBJ2-5; D possibly corresponds to TRBD1 (6 bases). The V and J ends lost 5 bases and 1 base respectively, with 17 bases between them. Germline CDR1 is SEHNR and CDR2 is FQNEAQ (reference sequence). The CDR3 consists of 16 residues.

The rearrangement uses TRBV4-2 and TRBJ2-5, with 10 bases matching TRBD1. The closer fit of TRBJ2-7 to the DNA end suggests the J call may be wrong. The CDR3 runs to 14 residues. Germline CDR1 is LGHNA and CDR2 is YNFKEQ. The CDR3 DNA sequence: TGTGCCAGCAGCCAAGAGGACAGGGGGTACGAGCAGTACTTC. As protein: CASSQEDRGYEQYF.

This clone was seen more than once but under ten times. The chain employs TRBV28 and TRBJ2-7, with 12 bases matching TRBD1. CDR3 length equals 14 residues. Germline trimming cut 3 bases from V and 6 bases from J; bases unmatched to any gene: 3. Germline CDR1 and CDR2: MDHEN and SYDVKM. CDR3 residues: CASSFGTGGFEQYV. CDR3 nucleotides: TGTGCCAGCAGTTTCGGGACAGGGGGCTTCGAGCAGTACGTC.

Concerning this clone: A read error may produce the germline difference seen at one junction end. J is TRBJ1-4 and V is TRBV28; possible D gene TRBD1, 5 bases. This CDR3 spans 13 amino acids. Germline V gives CDR1 MDHEN, CDR2 SYDVKM. CDR3 protein: CVSSLARARKLFF. The CDR3 region has the DNA TGTGTCAGCAGTTTAGCCAGGGCTCGAAAACTGTTTTTT.

This clone was seen only a few times. CDR3 protein: CASSLGQEETQYF. As DNA, the CDR3 is TGTGCCAGCAGCTTAGGACAGGAAGAGACCCAGTACTTC. V usage is TRBV7-2 and J usage is TRBJ2-5; D might be TRBD1 (6 bases). CDR1 and CDR2 from the germline V gene are SGHTA and FQGNSA. Deletions cut 1 base from V and 3 bases from J, with 6 bases between. The CDR3 sequence is 13 residues long.

The chain carries TRBV6-9 and TRBJ2-5; TRBD1 might be the D (5 bases). CDR3 length: 16 residues. V was clipped by 7 bases and J by 3 bases, with 21 bases between them. The V gene's germline CDR1 is MNHGY and CDR2 SVAAGI. In DNA, the CDR3 is TGTGCCAGCACCCCCGACCCCCGCGACAGCGAAGAGACCCAGTACTTC. Its translation: CASTPDPRDSEETQYF.

The J gene is TRBJ2-7, the V gene TRBV10-3; no clear D. V lost 6 bases and J lost 3, with 9 bases in between. Germline V lookup: CDR1 ENHRY, CDR2 SYGVKD. This CDR3 region has 12 residues. In DNA, the CDR3 is TGTGCCATCAGCCATACGAGCTACGAGCAGTACTTC. It encodes CAISHTSYEQYF.

The V gene is TRBV4-1, the J gene TRBJ1-4; the match to TRBD1 covers 10 bases. The CDR3 totals 19 residues. Germline CDR1 MGHRA, CDR2 YSYEKL. V lost 0 bases and J lost 4; bases outside the gene matches: 11. DNA of the CDR3: TGCGCCAGCAGCCAAGATGACCAGGACAGGGGGTTGGTTAATGAAAAACTGTTTTTT. Translation gives CASSQDDQDRGLVNEKLFF.

This clone was counted only a few times. The chain uses TRBV6-1 and TRBJ1-2, with 8 positions matching TRBD1. This CDR3 has 15 residues. CDR1 is MNHNS and CDR2 is SASEGT in the germline V gene. J gave up 0 bases and V 6 bases, and 6 bases lay outside the gene matches. CDR3 residues: CASRGTGTTNYGYTF. DNA for the CDR3: TGTGCCAGCAGAGGGACAGGAACTACTAACTATGGCTACACCTTC.

V and J are TRBV18 and TRBJ1-1; D gene unclear. The ends were cut back, 1 base at V and 7 bases at J, with 10 bases in the middle. CDR1 and CDR2 (germline): KGHSH, LQKENI. The CDR3 is 13 amino acids. The CDR3 sequence: CASSPQLADEAFF. The CDR3 nucleotides are TGTGCCAGCTCACCACAGTTGGCAGATGAAGCTTTCTTT.

Of note for this clone: Distinct nucleotide sequences in the sample also encode this CDR3. The V call is TRBV5-5, the J call TRBJ2-1, with 8 bases lining up with TRBD2. CDR1 and CDR2 from the germline V gene are SGHKS and YYEKEE (reference sequence). The J segment lost 7 bases and the V segment lost 1 base, leaving 10 bases of the junction unmatched. The CDR3 consists of 16 residues. CDR3 nucleotides: TGTGCCAGCAGCTTGAGTCGGGGGGGCCTTCGTAATGAGCAGTTCTTC. Translation: CASSLSRGGLRNEQFF.

The V call is TRBV2, the J call TRBJ2-2; the match to TRBD1 covers 10 bases. V lost 3 bases to trimming and J lost 3 bases; unmatched junction nucleotides: 7. CDR1 and CDR2 (germline): SNHLY, FYNNEI. The CDR3 extends over 17 amino acids. This chain's CDR3 is CASSDGTGATYTGELFF. The CDR3 DNA reads as TGTGCCAGCAGTGATGGGACAGGGGCTACCTACACCGGGGAGCTGTTTTTT.

The chain combines TRBV9 with TRBJ2-2; 7 nucleotides agree with TRBD1. Germline V gene lookup returns CDR1 SGDLS and CDR2 YYNGEE. Trimming removed 0 bases from V and 2 bases from J; junction bases left unmatched: 4. The CDR3 runs 16 residues. The DNA of the CDR3 is TGTGCCAGCAGCGTAGCCGGGACAGCAAACACCGGGGAGCTGTTTTTT. Translating gives CASSVAGTANTGELFF.

The V gene is TRBV21-1, the J gene TRBJ2-2; the listed D gene, TRBD1, was not tested against the DNA. TRBV21-1 is flagged as a pseudogene. The CDR3 extends over 15 amino acids. The CDR3 DNA follows: TGTGCCAGCAGCAAGGGGACAGGGGCGGCCGGGGAGCTGTTTTTT. Translating gives CASSKGTGAAGELFF.

This chain joins TRBV4-2 and TRBJ2-7, with 9 bases matching TRBD1. This CDR3 has 16 amino acids. After removal of 2 bases from V and 3 bases from J, the junction contained 8 bases not matched to a gene. Germline CDR1 is LGHNA and CDR2 is YNFKEQ. This CDR3 is CASSQNRGQGGYEQYF. CDR3 DNA sequence: TGTGCCAGCAGCCAAAACCGGGGACAGGGCGGCTACGAGCAGTACTTC.

This clone turned up a few times. V gene TRBV5-1 combines with J gene TRBJ1-4; 10 bases agree with TRBD1. The CDR3 runs to 14 residues. In germline, CDR1 is SGHRS, CDR2 YFSETQ. The junction had 9 bases not matched to a gene; V was cut back by 3 bases and J by 13 bases. CDR3 loop: CASSWWGQGNSLFF. The CDR3 nucleotides are TGCGCCAGCAGCTGGTGGGGACAGGGGAACTCACTGTTTTTT. Complete variable domain (other parts from reference TRBV5-1 and TRBJ1-4): KAGVTQTPRYLIKTRGQQVTLSCSPISGHRSVSWYQQTPGQGLQFLFEYFSETQRNKGNFPGRFSGRQFSNSRSEMNVSTLELGDSALYLCASSWWGQGNSLFFGSGTQLSVL.

V is TRBV6-1 and J is TRBJ2-2, with D tentatively TRBD1 (5 bases). The CDR3 has 16 residues. Between the trimmed V and J ends, which lost 2 bases and 1 base, there was a span of 11 bases. CDR1 MNHNS and CDR2 SASEGT come from the germline V gene. In DNA form, the CDR3 reads TGTGCCAGCAGTGAAATTGGGGCCAGGAACACCGGGGAGCTGTTTTTT. Protein: CASSEIGARNTGELFF.

This sequence joins TRBV11-3 and TRBJ2-5, with D hard to call. The CDR3 contains 16 residues. Deletions cut 1 base from V and 5 bases from J, with 17 bases between. Germline loops: CDR1 SGHNT, CDR2 YENEEA. The CDR3 loop is CASSLGGYPSVETQYF. DNA of the CDR3: TGTGCCAGCAGCTTAGGCGGATACCCCTCGGTGGAGACCCAGTACTTC.

The V call is TRBV5-6, the J call TRBJ1-1; D gene uncertain. The V gene's germline CDR1 is SGHDT and CDR2 YYEEEE. Trimming cost V 0 bases and J 4 bases, with 7 bases left between them. The CDR3 consists of 13 residues. The CDR3 spells CASSLGRGTEAFF. The CDR3 DNA is TGTGCCAGCAGCTTGGGACGGGGCACTGAAGCTTTCTTT.

The chain has TRBV10-3 and TRBJ1-1, with D maybe TRBD1 (5 bases). This CDR3 has 14 residues. Per the germline V gene, CDR1 is ENHRY and CDR2 is SYGVKD. Trimming took off 6 bases at V and 5 bases at J, with 16 bases between the two ends. The DNA for the CDR3 is TGTGCCATCAGGCCGGACAACAGAGATACTGAAGCTTTCTTT. Translation: CAIRPDNRDTEAFF.

This clone showed up just a few times. The chain links TRBV10-3 to TRBJ1-4; tentatively, D is TRBD1 (5 bases). Germline CDR1 reads ENHRY; CDR2 reads SYGVKD. CDR3 length: 15 residues. The V end was cut by 2 bases, the J end by 5 bases, with 12 bases between. In DNA form, the CDR3 reads TGTGCCATCAGTGAGACGAGACAGCCGAATGAAAAACTGTTTTTT. Its translation: CAISETRQPNEKLFF.

The chain recombines TRBV28 with TRBJ1-2; D is undetermined. Trimming left V 5 bases short and J 10 bases short, with 11 bases between. This CDR3 spans 11 amino acids. Per germline, CDR1 MDHEN and CDR2 SYDVKM. CDR3 sequence (DNA): TGTGCCAGCAGTAAGCCGAGACACTACACCTTC. It yields the protein CASSKPRHYTF.

This chain links TRBV28 with TRBJ1-6; 7 positions agree with TRBD1. Germline lookup yields CDR1 MDHEN and CDR2 SYDVKM. CDR3 size: 16 residues. The V gene end was trimmed by 2 bases and the J gene end by 6 bases; junction bases not matched to a gene: 7. CDR3 nucleotide sequence: TGTGCCAGCAGTTTAGAATGGGACAGCGTTAATTCACCCCTCCACTTT. Translated: CASSLEWDSVNSPLHF.

The chain joins TRBV6-4 to TRBJ2-1, with D perhaps matching TRBD1 (6 bases). The CDR3 contains 16 residues. Germline CDR1 MRHNA, CDR2 SNTAGT. The ends were cut back, 5 bases at V and 6 bases at J, with 20 bases in the middle. The CDR3 loop reads CASSSSLTGTRNEQFF. Here the CDR3 DNA reads TGTGCCAGCAGTTCATCCCTGACAGGTACCCGCAATGAGCAGTTCTTC.

The chain recombines TRBV7-2 with TRBJ1-1; 7 bases match TRBD1. There are 14 residues in the CDR3. J was trimmed by 6 bases and V by 2 bases; bases with no gene match: 6. Germline values: CDR1 SGHTA, CDR2 FQGNSA. The CDR3 bases are TGTGCCAGCAGCTTACCGACAGGGAGAGCTGAAGCTTTCTTT. Its translation is CASSLPTGRAEAFF.

The chain employs TRBV6-6 and TRBJ2-5; 7 bases are shared with TRBD2. Per the germline V gene, CDR1 is MNHNY and CDR2 is SVGAGI (reference sequence). This CDR3 comprises 14 residues. Trimming took 6 bases from V and 1 from J; bases not matched to a gene: 5. The CDR3 region is CASRALAVQETQYF. Here the CDR3 DNA reads TGTGCCAGCAGGGCTCTAGCGGTCCAAGAGACCCAGTACTTC.

The CDR3 DNA reads TGTGCCAGCAGCTCCGTTGCGGGGGCCATCTACGAGCAGTACTTC. This translates into CASSSVAGAIYEQYF. The chain has TRBV7-8 and TRBJ2-7; D might be TRBD2 (7 bases). The CDR3 extends over 15 amino acids. Trimming cost V 4 bases and J 3 bases, with 16 bases left between them. Germline lookup yields CDR1 SGHVS and CDR2 FQNEAQ.